What follows are 21 T cell receptor beta chains derived from one specimen sequenced in a study of blood T cell repertoires in COVID-19. The table came from immunoSEQ multiplex PCR; TCRdb's copy has only in-frame clones and leaves some out. The sample lists about 400,000 clones, roughly 89% occurring once. Sequenced material: PBMCs or T cells enriched from blood (not recorded which). The receptors shown here come from a woman aged 50 to 60 who had recovered from COVID-19.

There are a few counts of this clone. The rearrangement links TRBV3-1 (or the pseudogene TRBV3-2) to TRBJ1-2, with TRBD1 matching over 7 bases. The J segment lost 4 bases and the V segment lost 5 bases, leaving 7 bases of the junction unmatched. The CDR3 runs to 14 residues. Germline loops: CDR1 LGHDT, CDR2 YNNKEL (reference sequence). Written as DNA, the CDR3 is TGTGCCAGCAGCTTCCGACAGGGCCTCTATGGCTACACCTTC. This sequence encodes CASSFRQGLYGYTF.

This chain uses TRBV30 with TRBJ1-2, with unresolved D. V lost 1 base to trimming and J lost 4 bases, with 7 bases between them. Germline CDR1 reads GTSNPN; CDR2 reads SVGIG (reference sequence). The CDR3 extends over 12 amino acids. The CDR3 region is CAWSASAYGYTF. Written as DNA, the CDR3 is TGTGCCTGGAGTGCGAGTGCCTATGGCTACACCTTC.

J is TRBJ2-3 and V is TRBV7-2; D is possibly TRBD1 (7 bases). Per the germline V gene, CDR1 is SGHTA and CDR2 is FQGNSA. The length of the CDR3 is 17 residues. With 5 bases removed from V and 2 bases from J, the gap between germline ends came to 20 bases. The CDR3 nucleotides read TGTGCCAGCAGCCCGCGGGGACAGACGTACCCCACAGATACGCAGTATTTT. Translating gives CASSPRGQTYPTDTQYF.

A single count supports this clone. The chain recombines TRBV7-9 with TRBJ2-1, with 8 bases aligning to TRBD1. The length of the CDR3 is 17 residues. Germline trimming cut 0 bases from V and 0 bases from J; bases unmatched to any gene: 4. Per the germline V gene, CDR1 is SEHNR and CDR2 is FQNEAQ (reference sequence). The CDR3 sequence is CASSLAGTGSSYNEQFF. The CDR3 DNA follows: TGTGCCAGCAGCTTAGCGGGGACAGGCAGCTCCTACAATGAGCAGTTCTTC.

This chain uses TRBV28 with TRBJ1-1; no clear D. Between the trimmed V and J ends, which lost 3 bases and 0 bases, there was a span of 14 bases. Germline-derived CDR1 and CDR2 are MDHEN and SYDVKM. There are 16 residues in the CDR3. DNA for the CDR3: TGTGCCAGCAGTTTGTTCCCCGAGGCTATGAACACTGAAGCTTTCTTT. It encodes CASSLFPEAMNTEAFF.

The table lists this clone with a count of one. The chain combines TRBV7-2 with TRBJ2-7; TRBD2 matches 10 bases. The V segment lost 1 base and the J segment 3 bases; nucleotides outside the gene matches: 9. Germline CDR1 is SGHTA and CDR2 is FQGNSA. CDR3 length: 17 amino acids. DNA of the CDR3: TGTGCCAGCAGCTTAGTTAGGTCTAGCGGGGGTATCTACGAGCAGTACTTC. Translation: CASSLVRSSGGIYEQYF.

About this clone: The same CDR3 can be traced to other DNA sequences in this sample. The rearrangement links TRBV5-1 to TRBJ1-5, with unresolved D. Trimming cost V 0 bases and J 0 bases, with 4 bases left between them. Per germline, CDR1 SGHRS and CDR2 YFSETQ. CDR3 length: 14 amino acids. The DNA for the CDR3 is TGCGCCAGCAGCTTGGACTCTAGCAATCAGCCCCAGCATTTT. As protein: CASSLDSSNQPQHF.

J is TRBJ1-1 and V is TRBV6-5; perhaps TRBD1 as D (6 bases). V dropped 2 bases and J dropped 4 bases, with 17 bases sitting between them. CDR3 length equals 16 residues. Germline V gene data show CDR1 as MNHEY and CDR2 as SVGAGI. The DNA for the CDR3 is TGTGCCAGCAGTTACGCCGGACAGACGGGGATCACTGAAGCTTTCTTT. Translated, it gives CASSYAGQTGITEAFF.

V and J are TRBV28 and TRBJ1-1, with D unresolved. The CDR3 totals 12 residues. V lost 10 bases and J lost 5, with 14 bases in between. In germline, CDR1 is MDHEN, CDR2 SYDVKM. The CDR3 is CAIEGSTTEAFF. In DNA form, the CDR3 reads TGTGCCATAGAGGGTTCGACAACTGAAGCTTTCTTT.

The rearrangement links TRBV12-3 or TRBV12-4 to TRBJ1-2; D unclear. This CDR3 spans 13 amino acids. Trimming left V 1 base short and J 7 bases short, with 10 bases between. The CDR3 region has the DNA TGTGCCAGCAGTTTAGGGTTGGCGGGTGGCTACACCTTC. It encodes CASSLGLAGGYTF.

The chain uses TRBV7-2 and TRBJ2-2, with 7 bases identical to TRBD1. Germline values: CDR1 SGHTA, CDR2 FQGNSA. The CDR3 is 15 residues long. V shed 5 bases, J shed 1 base, and the junction held 4 bases outside the gene matches. The CDR3 loop is CASSTGAVNTGELFF. The CDR3 DNA sequence: TGTGCCAGCAGCACAGGGGCTGTGAACACCGGGGAGCTGTTTTTT. The full variable domain, completed using reference TRBV7-2 and TRBJ2-2, is GAGVSQSPSNKVTEKGKDVELRCDPISGHTALYWYRQSLGQGLEFLIYFQGNSAPDKSGLPSDRFSAERTGGSVSTLTIQRTQQEDSAVYLCASSTGAVNTGELFFGEGSRLTVL.

V is TRBV12-5 and J is TRBJ1-1; 7 nucleotides line up with TRBD1. The germline gives CDR1 LGHNT, CDR2 FRNRAP. The junction had 7 bases not matched to a gene; V was cut back by 3 bases and J by 3 bases. The CDR3 is made up of 15 amino acids. CDR3 nucleotide sequence: TGTGCTAGTGGTTTTACCGGACAGGATGACACTGAAGCTTTCTTT. Amino acid sequence: CASGFTGQDDTEAFF.

The table lists this clone with a count of one. The germline gene is not matched at one end of the junction; a read error may be the cause. This sequence joins TRBV7-7 and TRBJ2-1; 7 positions match TRBD1. In germline, CDR1 is SSHAT, CDR2 FNYEAQ (reference sequence). The CDR3 loop spans 15 amino acids. The CDR3 DNA sequence: TGTGCTAGCAGCTTAGGGGACAGCGGTCGGGGTGAGCAGTTCTTC. Protein product: CASSLGDSGRGEQFF.

The chain recombines TRBV30 with TRBJ1-3; perhaps TRBD1 as D (5 bases). The germline V gene has CDR1 GTSNPN and CDR2 SVGIG (reference sequence). This CDR3 has 15 amino acids. V was trimmed by 0 bases and J by 2 bases, leaving 11 bases between them. The CDR3: CAWSVPGYAGNTIYF. CDR3 nucleotides: TGTGCCTGGAGTGTACCAGGGTATGCTGGAAACACCATATATTTT.

CDR3: CASSPTSGASSYNEQFF. CDR3 bases: TGTGCCAGCAGCCCAACTAGCGGGGCAAGCTCCTACAATGAGCAGTTCTTC. V usage is TRBV5-6 and J usage is TRBJ2-1, with TRBD2 matching 10 bases. Germline CDR1 is SGHDT and CDR2 is YYEEEE. With 4 bases clipped from V and 0 bases from J, the junction kept 7 bases outside the gene matches. This CDR3 is 17 amino acids long.

This clone was seen a handful of times. The chain employs TRBV12-3 or TRBV12-4 and TRBJ1-5, with 7 bases aligning to TRBD1. With 11 bases clipped from V and 6 bases from J, the junction kept 7 bases outside the gene matches. This CDR3 contains 12 residues. CDR3 DNA: TGTGCCTCCCGACAGGGACCTCAGCCCCAGCATTTT. Translated: CASRQGPQPQHF.

V is TRBV15 and J is TRBJ2-7, with D possibly TRBD2 on 5 matching bases. Per germline, CDR1 LNHNV and CDR2 YYDKDF (reference sequence). Trimming took 5 bases from V and 0 from J, leaving 8 bases between them. The CDR3 is 13 residues long. CDR3 in amino acids: CATSGEGSYEQYF. CDR3 in DNA: TGTGCCACCAGCGGTGAGGGCTCCTACGAGCAGTACTTC.

The chain uses TRBV3-1 (or the pseudogene TRBV3-2) and TRBJ2-7, with D possibly being TRBD1 (6 bases). The V gene's germline CDR1 is LGHDT and CDR2 YNNKEL (reference sequence). This CDR3 spans 15 amino acids. The V and J ends lost 3 bases and 1 base respectively, with 13 bases between them. In DNA, the CDR3 is TGTGCCAGCAGCCATTCCAGCGGACAGTCCTACGAGCAGTACTTC. Protein: CASSHSSGQSYEQYF.

This clone was seen a single time. V and J are TRBV5-1 and TRBJ1-1; TRBD1 agrees at 9 bases. V trimming: 4 bases; J trimming: 6 bases; junction bases outside the gene matches: 4. Germline V gene sequence: CDR1 SGHRS, CDR2 YFSETQ. The CDR3 contains 13 residues. CDR3 region: CASSGQGYAEAFF. The CDR3 DNA is TGCGCCAGCAGCGGACAGGGGTACGCTGAAGCTTTCTTT. Complete variable domain (other parts from reference TRBV5-1 and TRBJ1-1): KAGVTQTPRYLIKTRGQQVTLSCSPISGHRSVSWYQQTPGQGLQFLFEYFSETQRNKGNFPGRFSGRQFSNSRSEMNVSTLELGDSALYLCASSGQGYAEAFFGQGTRLTVV.

This chain joins TRBV7-8 and TRBJ1-1; maybe TRBD1 (5 bases). The V end was cut by 7 bases, the J end by 4 bases, with 16 bases between. Germline CDR1 and CDR2: SGHVS and FQNEAQ. CDR3 length: 14 residues. CDR3 in DNA: TGTGCCAGCACCCCAGACCCAAGGGGCACTGAAGCTTTCTTT. Its protein product is CASTPDPRGTEAFF.

This chain links TRBV24-1 with TRBJ1-5; possibly TRBD1 for D (5 bases). Germline CDR1 is KGHDR and CDR2 is SFDVKD. The CDR3 contains 14 residues. Trimming cost V 9 bases and J 1 base, with 12 bases left between them. In nucleotides, the CDR3 is TGTGCCACCCGGGGGAATACCAGCAATCAGCCCCAGCATTTT. It specifies CATRGNTSNQPQHF.